The rows below give T cell receptor beta chains drawn from one sample of a study of T cells after yellow fever vaccination. TCRdb called the 5' RACE reads again in MiXCR, with one record for every CDR3 protein. This table has more than 300,000 distinct CDR3 sequences, approximately 7% appearing once. Material: PBMCs, obtained 35 to 50 days after the first yellow fever vaccination. The receptor source for this set is a man aged 18 to 30 who received the YFV17D yellow fever vaccine. The CDR3 runs from the conserved cysteine through the conserved F or W. The order of the fields is J gene, D gene, V gene, clone size, CDR3 DNA, CDR3 protein. A D gene is named only where the DNA matches it firmly. Not every row has a clone size; where given, it reads once, few, many or a size class.

j_gene: TRBJ2-5
d_gene: NA
v_gene: TRBV12-3/TRBV12-4
abundance: few
CDR3nt: TGTGCCAGCAGTTTTGCGGGGCGGCAAGAGACCCAGTACTTC
CDR3aa: CASSFAGRQETQYF

j_gene: TRBJ2-5
d_gene: NA
v_gene: TRBV11-2
abundance: NA
CDR3nt: TGTGCCTGCGCGAGCAGCAGCAGGATTCAAGAGACCCAGTACTTC
CDR3aa: CACASSSRIQETQYF

j_gene: TRBJ2-3
d_gene: TRBD2
v_gene: TRBV10-3
abundance: few
CDR3nt: TGTGCCATCAGAAGCGGGGGGTCCACAGATACGCAGTATTTT
CDR3aa: CAIRSGGSTDTQYF

j_gene: TRBJ2-5
d_gene: NA
v_gene: TRBV18
abundance: few
CDR3nt: TGTGCCAGCTCACCACGTTCAGGTCCCGAGACCCAGTACTTC
CDR3aa: CASSPRSGPETQYF

j_gene: TRBJ2-5
d_gene: TRBD1
v_gene: TRBV28
abundance: NA
CDR3nt: TGTGCCAGCGCCTCACTCCCGGGACAGCCTAGGGAGACCCAGTACTTC
CDR3aa: CASASLPGQPRETQYF

j_gene: TRBJ1-1
d_gene: TRBD1
v_gene: TRBV2
abundance: few
CDR3nt: TGTGCCAGCAAGTGGGACAGGAACACTGAAGCTTTCTTT
CDR3aa: CASKWDRNTEAFF

j_gene: TRBJ1-5
d_gene: NA
v_gene: TRBV12-3/TRBV12-4
abundance: NA
CDR3nt: TGTGCCATCAGTTTAAACGGCAGGGGTAGCAATCAGCCCCAGCATTTT
CDR3aa: CAISLNGRGSNQPQHF

j_gene: TRBJ2-2
d_gene: NA
v_gene: TRBV4-3
abundance: few
CDR3nt: TGCGCCAGCAGCCAAGATTGGAGGGCGAACACCGGGGAGCTGTTTTTT
CDR3aa: CASSQDWRANTGELFF

j_gene: TRBJ2-7
d_gene: TRBD1
v_gene: TRBV7-2
abundance: NA
CDR3nt: TGTGCCAGCAGCTTGGAGGACAGGGGCTCCTACGAGCAGTACTTC
CDR3aa: CASSLEDRGSYEQYF

j_gene: TRBJ1-1
d_gene: NA
v_gene: TRBV29-1
abundance: NA
CDR3nt: TGCAGCGTTGGTGGGTCTGAAGCTTTCTTT
CDR3aa: CSVGGSEAFF

j_gene: TRBJ1-3
d_gene: TRBD1
v_gene: TRBV4-2
abundance: many
CDR3nt: TGTGCCAGCAGCCAAGGGACAGGGGGCAGCTCTGGAAACACCATATATTTT
CDR3aa: CASSQGTGGSSGNTIYF

j_gene: TRBJ2-6
d_gene: NA
v_gene: TRBV10-3
abundance: few
CDR3nt: TGTGCCATCAGTGAGTCTGACCGAGCTGGGGCCAACGTCCTGACTTTC
CDR3aa: CAISESDRAGANVLTF

j_gene: TRBJ2-6
d_gene: NA
v_gene: TRBV5-5
abundance: NA
CDR3nt: TGTGCCAGCAGCGCCGGACCTGGCTCTGGGGCCAACGTCCTGACTTTC
CDR3aa: CASSAGPGSGANVLTF

j_gene: TRBJ2-4
d_gene: TRBD2
v_gene: TRBV19
abundance: many
CDR3nt: TGTGCCAGCCGGGACTACGCCAACATTCAGTACTTC
CDR3aa: CASRDYANIQYF

j_gene: TRBJ1-1
d_gene: NA
v_gene: TRBV10-3
abundance: NA
CDR3nt: TGTGCCATCAGTGAGTCACGCTCTTTTATGGATACTGAAGCTTTCTTT
CDR3aa: CAISESRSFMDTEAFF

j_gene: TRBJ2-3
d_gene: NA
v_gene: TRBV4-1
abundance: few
CDR3nt: TGCGCCAGCAGCCAAGTTGAGCCCGCTAAGACAGATACGCAGTATTTT
CDR3aa: CASSQVEPAKTDTQYF

j_gene: TRBJ2-1
d_gene: NA
v_gene: TRBV11-2
abundance: few
CDR3nt: TGTGCCAGCAGCCAGGCGCGTCACAATGAGCAGTTCTTC
CDR3aa: CASSQARHNEQFF

j_gene: TRBJ2-7
d_gene: TRBD1
v_gene: TRBV20-1
abundance: NA
CDR3nt: TGCAGTGCTAGACTCCAGGGGGTATACCACGAGCAGTACTTC
CDR3aa: CSARLQGVYHEQYF

j_gene: TRBJ1-1
d_gene: NA
v_gene: TRBV5-1
abundance: many
CDR3nt: TGTGCCAGCAGCTTGGGGGGAGGGAACACTGAAGCTTTCTTT
CDR3aa: CASSLGGGNTEAFF

j_gene: TRBJ1-1
d_gene: NA
v_gene: TRBV20-1
abundance: many
CDR3nt: TGCAGTGCTGGATCCGACGGACACACTGAAGCTTTCTTT
CDR3aa: CSAGSDGHTEAFF

j_gene: TRBJ2-5
d_gene: TRBD2
v_gene: TRBV6-2/TRBV6-3
abundance: few
CDR3nt: TGTGCCAGCAGTTACGACGAACTTGTTAGCGGGGGGTCAAAGACCCAGTACTTC
CDR3aa: CASSYDELVSGGSKTQYF

j_gene: TRBJ1-2
d_gene: TRBD1
v_gene: TRBV6-5
abundance: many
CDR3nt: TGTGCCAGCAGGGGACAGGGAAACTATGGCTACACCTTC
CDR3aa: CASRGQGNYGYTF

j_gene: TRBJ2-5
d_gene: NA
v_gene: TRBV12-3/TRBV12-4
abundance: many
CDR3nt: TGTGCCAGCCGCTCCGGGGCAAACAGAAGGGAGACCCAGTACTTC
CDR3aa: CASRSGANRRETQYF

j_gene: TRBJ2-4
d_gene: TRBD2
v_gene: TRBV7-6
abundance: few
CDR3nt: TGTGCCAGCAGCTTAGTTCGGGGGGGCTGGAACATTCAGTACTTC
CDR3aa: CASSLVRGGWNIQYF

j_gene: TRBJ2-6
d_gene: NA
v_gene: TRBV29-1
abundance: NA
CDR3nt: TGCAGCGTTTCCGGTACGGGGGCCAACGTCCTGACTTTC
CDR3aa: CSVSGTGANVLTF

j_gene: TRBJ1-1
d_gene: TRBD1
v_gene: TRBV18
abundance: few
CDR3nt: TGTGCCAGCTCACCTATAAAGGACAGGGCGTCCCTGAACACTGAAGCTTTCTTT
CDR3aa: CASSPIKDRASLNTEAFF